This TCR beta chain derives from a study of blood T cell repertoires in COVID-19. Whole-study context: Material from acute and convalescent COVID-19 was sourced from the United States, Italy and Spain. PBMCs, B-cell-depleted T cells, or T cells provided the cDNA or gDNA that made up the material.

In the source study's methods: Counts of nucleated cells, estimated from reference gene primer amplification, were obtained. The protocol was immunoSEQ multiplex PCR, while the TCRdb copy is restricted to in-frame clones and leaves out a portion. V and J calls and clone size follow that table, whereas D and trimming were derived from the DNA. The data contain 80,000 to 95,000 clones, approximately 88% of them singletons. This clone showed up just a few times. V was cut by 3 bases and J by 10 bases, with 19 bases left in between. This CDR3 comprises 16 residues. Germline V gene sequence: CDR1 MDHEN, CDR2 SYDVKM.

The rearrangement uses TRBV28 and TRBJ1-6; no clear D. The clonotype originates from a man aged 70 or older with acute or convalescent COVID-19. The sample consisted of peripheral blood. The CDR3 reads CASSFSPGNLGSPLHF. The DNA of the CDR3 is TGTGCCAGCAGTTTTTCTCCGGGGAATCTTGGATCACCCCTCCACTTT.